What follows describes a single TCR beta chain. The data belong to a study of blood T cell repertoires in COVID-19. Libraries were prepared by immunoSEQ multiplex PCR; TCRdb keeps only in-frame clonotypes and omits some of them. The sample holds 75,000 to 95,000 clones, approximately 82% seen once. V was clipped by 7 bases and J by 9 bases; unmatched bases: 9. Germline CDR1 is SNHLY and CDR2 is FYNNEI. This CDR3 is built from 13 residues. The chain has TRBV2 and TRBJ2-1; 7 positions agree with TRBD1. The receptor comes from a man in his fifties or sixties with acute or convalescent COVID-19. The source material was peripheral blood. The DNA of the CDR3 is TGTGCCAGCAAAGACGAGGGACAGAGTGAGCAGTTCTTC. This sequence encodes CASKDEGQSEQFF.